These 32 T cell receptor beta chains were sequenced from one sample in a study of neoadjuvant nivolumab and ipilimumab in lung cancer. Sequencing was performed with immunoSEQ multiplex PCR; in TCRdb, only in-frame clones are kept and a portion is missing. Of 25,000 to 35,000 clones in the sample, approximately 90% were seen once. Specimen: peripheral blood, collected after neoadjuvant nivolumab, alone or with ipilimumab, at or shortly before surgery. The receptors derive from an adult with non-small cell lung cancer.

The V gene is TRBV13, the J gene TRBJ1-2, with D unclear. V lost 5 bases and J lost 1, with 5 bases in between. Per germline, CDR1 PRHDT and CDR2 FYEKMQ (reference sequence). This CDR3 is built from 12 residues. The CDR3 reads CASSAVNYGYTF. In DNA form, the CDR3 reads TGTGCCAGCAGCGCCGTTAACTATGGCTACACCTTC.

This clone has a single count. The chain is built from TRBV19 and TRBJ1-1, with D perhaps matching TRBD1 (6 bases). The CDR3 is 13 amino acids. CDR1 and CDR2 (germline): LNHDA, SQIVND (reference sequence). V was pared by 1 base and J by 7 bases, with 10 bases between. CDR3 in amino acids: CASSIAEDSEAFF. The CDR3 nucleotides are TGTGCCAGTAGTATAGCTGAGGACAGTGAAGCTTTCTTT.

The chain uses TRBV19 and TRBJ2-1, with D unresolved. The germline gives CDR1 LNHDA, CDR2 SQIVND (reference sequence). Trimming stripped 4 bases from V and 9 bases from J, with 13 bases between. This CDR3 has 13 amino acids. CDR3 coding DNA: TGTGCCAGTAGTACTGGCCTGTCCACTGAGCAGTTCTTC. It yields the protein CASSTGLSTEQFF.

The V and J genes are TRBV5-3 and TRBJ2-4, with 9 bases aligning to TRBD2. TRBV5-3 is reported as an ORF; its role is uncertain. V was pared by 4 bases and J by 5 bases, with 10 bases of the junction left unmatched. CDR3 length equals 16 residues. The CDR3 reads CARSPISGGRQNIQYF. CDR3 sequence (DNA): TGTGCCAGAAGCCCCATTAGCGGGGGCCGGCAAAACATTCAGTACTTC.

V usage is TRBV11-2 and J usage is TRBJ2-1, with a weak D call TRBD1 (5 bases). Trimming took 0 bases from V and 3 from J, leaving 24 bases between them. CDR1 SGHAT and CDR2 FQNNGV come from the germline V gene. The CDR3 is 20 residues long. In DNA form, the CDR3 reads TGTGCCAGCAGCTTAGATCCGACTTTCAAAAGGGGTCGACACTACAATGAGCAGTTCTTC. It is translated as CASSLDPTFKRGRHYNEQFF. Full variable domain (outside the CDR3, taken from reference TRBV11-2 and TRBJ2-1): EAGVAQSPRYKIIEKRQSVAFWCNPISGHATLYWYQQILGQGPKLLIQFQNNGVVDDSQLPKDRFSAERLKGVDSTLKIQPAKLEDSAVYLCASSLDPTFKRGRHYNEQFFGPGTRLTVL.

This chain links TRBV6-1 with TRBJ2-4; D not certain. The length of the CDR3 is 18 residues. Between the trimmed V and J ends, which lost 0 bases and 0 bases, there was a span of 15 bases. From germline, CDR1 is MNHNS and CDR2 SASEGT. In nucleotides, the CDR3 is TGTGCCAGCAGTGAAGCTTTCCGGCCCGAACTAGCCAAAAACATTCAGTACTTC. The encoded protein is CASSEAFRPELAKNIQYF.

The chain combines TRBV5-1 with TRBJ2-7; 8 bases fit TRBD2. This CDR3 region has 17 residues. Germline V gene data show CDR1 as SGHRS and CDR2 as YFSETQ. J gave up 5 bases and V 0 bases, and 13 bases lay outside the gene matches. The CDR3 coding sequence is TGCGCCAGCAGCTTGGGTCCCGGGGGGGCCGGCATCCACGAGCAGTACTTC. Its translation: CASSLGPGGAGIHEQYF.

The chain is built from TRBV6-5 and TRBJ1-2; possible D gene TRBD1, 6 bases. V lost 6 bases to trimming and J lost 1 base, with 15 bases between them. The CDR3 spans 15 residues. Germline CDR1 MNHEY, CDR2 SVGAGI. CDR3 nucleotide sequence: TGTGCCAGCAGCCGTAACGCAGGGGATAACTATGGCTACACCTTC. The encoded protein is CASSRNAGDNYGYTF.

DNA for the CDR3: TGTGCCAGCAGCTTATCTTCAGGGGGAGGCTCACCCCTCCACTTT. Translating it yields CASSLSSGGGSPLHF. The chain combines TRBV7-9 with TRBJ1-6, with 7 bases identical to TRBD1. The CDR3 contains 15 residues. Germline values: CDR1 SEHNR, CDR2 FQNEAQ (reference sequence). V lost 2 bases to trimming and J lost 10 bases; unmatched junction nucleotides: 8.

This clone was counted a few times. This chain links TRBV4-1 with TRBJ2-1; TRBD2 aligns across 11 bases. CDR3 length equals 15 residues. V was pared by 1 base and J by 7 bases, with 3 bases of the junction left unmatched. CDR1 is MGHRA, CDR2 YSYEKL, per germline. CDR3 sequence reads: CASSQGGLAANEQFF. The DNA of the CDR3 is TGCGCCAGCAGCCAAGGGGGACTAGCGGCGAATGAGCAGTTCTTC.

The chain recombines TRBV27 with TRBJ2-4; 10 bases are shared with TRBD2. The CDR3 runs to 17 residues. Germline-derived CDR1 and CDR2 are MNHEY and SMNVEV (reference sequence). V lost 6 bases, J lost 2 bases, and 10 bases stayed unmatched. CDR3 in amino acids: CASSPLAGVLTKNIQYF. The CDR3 DNA sequence: TGTGCCAGCAGCCCGCTAGCGGGAGTCTTAACCAAAAACATTCAGTACTTC.

As to this clone: This same CDR3 is encoded by further DNA sequences in the sample. The chain combines TRBV15 with TRBJ2-2; D unclear. Germline CDR1 reads LNHNV; CDR2 reads YYDKDF (reference sequence). CDR3 length equals 12 residues. Trimming removed 1 base at V and 7 bases at J, with 4 bases between. The CDR3 DNA sequence: TGTGCCACCAGCAGAGTGGGCGGGGAGCTGTTTTTT. As protein: CATSRVGGELFF.

As concerns this clone: The identical CDR3 is also encoded by other nucleotide sequences in the sample. The chain has TRBV5-4 and TRBJ2-7; D gene unclear. The germline V and J ends were trimmed by 1 base and 5 bases, with 4 bases remaining between them. CDR3 length: 11 residues. The germline gives CDR1 SGHNT, CDR2 YYREEE (reference sequence). CDR3 in amino acids: CASSLFDEQYF. The CDR3 DNA follows: TGTGCCAGCAGCTTGTTCGACGAGCAGTACTTC. Full variable domain (missing parts from reference TRBV5-4 and TRBJ2-7): ETGVTQSPTHLIKTRGQQVTLRCSSQSGHNTVSWYQQALGQGPQFIFQYYREEENGRGNFPPRFSGLQFPNYSSELNVNALELDDSALYLCASSLFDEQYFGPGTRLTVT.

This clone appeared once. The chain recombines TRBV4-1 with TRBJ1-1, with D perhaps TRBD1 (6 bases). Germline CDR1 and CDR2: MGHRA and YSYEKL. The CDR3 has 15 residues. Trimming took 1 base from V and 6 from J, leaving 15 bases between them. CDR3 sequence reads: CASSQAGGRRSEAFF. The CDR3 nucleotides are TGCGCCAGCAGCCAAGCCGGGGGGCGGCGGTCTGAAGCTTTCTTT.

V is TRBV6-1 and J is TRBJ1-2; D is unresolved. The CDR3 runs to 12 residues. Trimming removed 1 base from V and 4 bases from J, with 4 bases in between. Germline lookup yields CDR1 MNHNS and CDR2 SASEGT. The CDR3 coding sequence is TGTGCCAGCAGTGAAGACATCTATGGCTACACCTTC. Protein: CASSEDIYGYTF.

CDR3 loop: CASSVAGSTDTQYF. In DNA form, the CDR3 reads TGTGCCAGCAGCGTAGCGGGGAGTACAGATACGCAGTATTTT. V is TRBV9 and J is TRBJ2-3, with D possibly matching TRBD2 (5 bases). The length of the CDR3 is 14 residues. Germline V gives CDR1 SGDLS, CDR2 YYNGEE. The ends were cut back, 0 bases at V and 3 bases at J, with 8 bases in the middle.

CDR3: CASSVAAGGHNEQFF. The CDR3 DNA sequence: TGTGCCAGCAGCGTAGCAGCGGGGGGTCACAATGAGCAGTTCTTC. The chain combines TRBV9 with TRBJ2-1; 9 bases fit TRBD2. Trimming cost V 0 bases and J 5 bases; bases outside gene matches: 3. From germline, CDR1 is SGDLS and CDR2 YYNGEE. The CDR3 spans 15 residues.

The chain uses TRBV7-2 and TRBJ1-1; possible D gene TRBD1, 5 bases. V was shortened by 0 bases and J by 1 base, with 9 bases between the two germline ends. Per germline, CDR1 SGHTA and CDR2 FQGNSA. The CDR3 is made up of 15 amino acids. CDR3 sequence reads: CASSLAIGGNTEAFF. In DNA, the CDR3 is TGTGCCAGCAGCTTAGCGATCGGGGGGAACACTGAAGCTTTCTTT. Complete variable domain (other parts from reference TRBV7-2 and TRBJ1-1): GAGVSQSPSNKVTEKGKDVELRCDPISGHTALYWYRQSLGQGLEFLIYFQGNSAPDKSGLPSDRFSAERTGGSVSTLTIQRTQQEDSAVYLCASSLAIGGNTEAFFGQGTRLTVV.

This clone was recorded only once. The chain employs TRBV11-2 and TRBJ2-1; 9 nucleotides agree with TRBD2. The CDR3 spans 14 residues. V was pared by 8 bases and J by 4 bases, with 6 bases of the junction left unmatched. Germline lookup yields CDR1 SGHAT and CDR2 FQNNGV. CDR3 DNA: TGTGCCAGCCGGCTGGCGGGGGGGTACAATGAGCAGTTCTTC. This codes for CASRLAGGYNEQFF.

CDR3 protein: CASSQVRTSGGNEQYF. CDR3 DNA: TGCGCCAGCAGCCAAGTTAGGACTAGCGGGGGGAATGAACAGTACTTC. The chain links TRBV4-1 to TRBJ2-5; TRBD2 matches 14 bases. CDR1 MGHRA and CDR2 YSYEKL come from the germline V gene. The CDR3 covers 16 residues. J lost 11 bases, V lost 1 base, and 9 bases had no gene match.

J is TRBJ1-1 and V is TRBV7-8, with D hard to call. The CDR3 is made up of 15 amino acids. Trimming removed 1 base from V and 5 bases from J, with 14 bases in between. Germline-derived CDR1 and CDR2 are SGHVS and FQNEAQ. CDR3 bases: TGTGCCAGCAGCTTAGGATTTAGGGTTGAAACTGAAGCTTTCTTT. Encoded protein: CASSLGFRVETEAFF.

The V and J genes are TRBV5-1 and TRBJ1-6; D might be TRBD1 (5 bases). The CDR3 length is 16 residues. Germline values: CDR1 SGHRS, CDR2 YFSETQ. Trimming removed 0 bases at V and 2 bases at J, with 9 bases between. The CDR3 region is CASSLEGTPYNSPLHF. The CDR3 DNA follows: TGCGCCAGCAGCTTGGAAGGGACGCCCTATAATTCACCCCTCCACTTT.

V usage is TRBV15 and J usage is TRBJ1-2, with 9 positions matching TRBD1. This CDR3 spans 18 amino acids. With 0 bases clipped from V and 2 bases from J, the junction kept 10 bases outside the gene matches. The germline CDR1 and CDR2 sequences are LNHNV and YYDKDF (reference sequence). The CDR3 sequence is CATSRDRHRGRENYGYTF. CDR3 nucleotide sequence: TGTGCCACCAGCAGAGATCGGCACAGGGGGCGTGAAAACTATGGCTACACCTTC.

This chain connects TRBV5-6 to TRBJ2-5; either TRBD1 or TRBD2 may supply D (5 bases each). Germline-derived CDR1 and CDR2 are SGHDT and YYEEEE. This CDR3 comprises 15 residues. Trimming left V 1 base short and J 1 base short, with 11 bases between. CDR3: CASSLSAGAQETQYF. In nucleotides, the CDR3 is TGTGCCAGCAGCTTGAGCGCCGGGGCCCAAGAGACCCAGTACTTC.

The chain joins TRBV7-6 to TRBJ1-5, with D tentatively TRBD1 (6 bases). V shed 1 base and J shed 1 base, with 8 bases lying between them. This CDR3 has 15 residues. CDR1 and CDR2 (germline): SGHVS, FNYEAQ. The CDR3 DNA reads TGTGCCAGCAGCTTAGGCCAGGGGAGCAATCAGCCCCAGCATTTT. It is translated as CASSLGQGSNQPQHF.

The chain recombines TRBV4-3 with TRBJ1-1, with TRBD1 as a possible D gene (6 bases). CDR1 and CDR2 (germline): LGHNA, YSLEER. Trimming took off 0 bases at V and 6 bases at J, with 17 bases between the two ends. The CDR3 totals 16 residues. The CDR3 loop is CASSQERVGGEAEAFF. As DNA, the CDR3 is TGCGCCAGCAGCCAAGAACGGGTGGGGGGCGAAGCTGAAGCTTTCTTT.

The genes are TRBV18 and TRBJ1-1, with TRBD1 matching over 8 bases. The trim removed 4 bases at V and 5 bases at J, leaving 3 bases unmatched. The CDR3 contains 13 residues. From germline, CDR1 is KGHSH and CDR2 LQKENI. The CDR3 here is CASSQGQETEAFF. The CDR3 nucleotides read TGTGCCAGCTCACAGGGACAGGAAACTGAAGCTTTCTTT.

This clone showed up just once. The CDR3 DNA reads as TGTGCCAGCAGAGAGGGCTATTCACCCCTCCACTTT. Protein product: CASREGYSPLHF. The J gene is TRBJ1-6, the V gene TRBV13, with unresolved D. Trimming took off 6 bases at V and 8 bases at J, with 8 bases between the two ends. Germline loops: CDR1 PRHDT, CDR2 FYEKMQ (reference sequence). The CDR3 spans 12 residues.

The chain recombines TRBV2 with TRBJ1-6; D is unresolved. The germline CDR1 and CDR2 sequences are SNHLY and FYNNEI. The V gene lost 7 bases and the J gene lost 0 bases, with 10 bases spanning the gap. This CDR3 has 15 amino acids. CDR3 bases: TGTGCCAGCACAGGTGAAGCCTCCTATAATTCACCCCTCCACTTT. Translating it yields CASTGEASYNSPLHF.

The chain couples TRBV14 to TRBJ2-7; the D gene is possibly TRBD2 (7 bases). The CDR3 runs to 15 residues. Trimming took 0 bases from V and 6 from J, leaving 15 bases between them. CDR1 is SGHDN and CDR2 is FVKESK in the germline V gene. The CDR3 sequence is CASSQDSGGGGEQYF. The CDR3 bases are TGTGCCAGCAGCCAAGACTCGGGAGGAGGGGGCGAGCAGTACTTC.

The V call is TRBV5-1, the J call TRBJ1-6; D is uncertain. The CDR3 contains 14 residues. V gave up 4 bases and J gave up 9 bases, with 14 bases separating them. In germline, CDR1 is SGHRS, CDR2 YFSETQ. CDR3: CASSVDGPGSPLHF. The DNA of the CDR3 is TGCGCCAGCAGCGTTGACGGACCGGGTTCACCCCTCCACTTT.

This chain connects TRBV7-9 to TRBJ1-1; D is ambiguous. CDR3 size: 13 residues. Trimming removed 4 bases from V and 1 base from J, with 7 bases in between. In germline, CDR1 is SEHNR, CDR2 FQNEAQ (reference sequence). CDR3 nucleotide sequence: TGTGCCAGCAGCTCTCAGAGGAACACTGAAGCTTTCTTT. This gives the protein CASSSQRNTEAFF.